The 21 T cell receptor delta chains listed next were all sequenced from one sample in a study of gamma-delta chains in newborns, infants, children. TCRdb repeated clone calling on the reads with CATT. Of about 8,500 delta-chain clones listed, around 3.4% are singletons. Input material: blood. The receptor source for this set is a child who was a newborn, infant or young child, either healthy, febrile or measles-vaccinated (not recorded which).

By share, this clone ranks as medium-sized. The chain joins TRDV2 to TRDJ3; D is unresolved. CDR3 length: 17 residues. Trimming cost V 1 base and J 2 bases, with 11 bases left between them. Germline V gene lookup returns CDR1 GEAIGNYY and CDR2 EKD. For the CDR3, the DNA is TGTGCCTGTGACACGGTATGGGACCCCTGGGACACCCGACAGATGTTTTTC. Protein sequence: CACDTVWDPWDTRQMFF.

This clone occurred a few times. A read error may explain this, as a much larger clone is one base away. The rearrangement uses TRDV2 and TRDJ1; either TRDD2 or TRDD3 may fit D (5 bases each). Germline V gene lookup returns CDR1 GEAIGNYY and CDR2 EKD. Trimming removed 0 bases from V and 4 bases from J, with 14 bases in between. The CDR3 consists of 15 residues. The CDR3 here is CACDTVGSFNDKLIF. The CDR3 DNA reads as TGTGCCTGTGACACCGTGGGATCCTTCAACGATAAACTCATCTTT.

In its sample, this clone ranks as medium-sized (0.01 to 0.1%). In the same sample, other DNA sequences code for this CDR3. The chain is built from TRDV2 and TRDJ1; TRDD3 matches 10 bases. Germline V gives CDR1 GEAIGNYY, CDR2 EKD. The junction had 0 bases not matched to a gene; V was cut back by 0 bases and J by 3 bases. This CDR3 is 14 amino acids long. CDR3 sequence (DNA): TGTGCCTGTGACACCGGGGGATACGCCGATAAACTCATCTTT. Protein sequence: CACDTGGYADKLIF.

This chain links TRDV2 with TRDJ3; 9 bases match TRDD3. The CDR3 is 18 amino acids. Looked up from germline, CDR1 is GEAIGNYY and CDR2 is EKD. Germline trimming cut 0 bases from V and 2 bases from J; bases unmatched to any gene: 4. CDR3 loop: CACDTGDTHPWDTRQMFF. The DNA for the CDR3 is TGTGCCTGTGACACCGGGGATACGCACCCCTGGGACACCCGACAGATGTTTTTC.

A note on this clone: The identical CDR3 is also encoded by other nucleotide sequences in the sample. The gene calls are TRDV2 and TRDJ1; 7 positions agree with TRDD3. CDR1 is GEAIGNYY and CDR2 is EKD in the germline V gene. This CDR3 comprises 15 residues. The ends lost 3 bases at V and 0 bases at J; junction bases unmatched: 6. The CDR3 nucleotides are TGTGCCTGTGACTCGCTGGGGGCGTACACCGATAAACTCATCTTT. Translated: CACDSLGAYTDKLIF.

This clone was picked up a small number of times. The sample carries other DNA sequences with the same CDR3. V usage is TRDV2 and J usage is TRDJ3; D is possibly TRDD3 (6 bases). This CDR3 is built from 17 residues. Germline V gene lookup returns CDR1 GEAIGNYY and CDR2 EKD. V lost 3 bases and J lost 0, with 11 bases in between. CDR3 residues: CACDWGGSSWDTRQMFF. The CDR3, as DNA: TGTGCCTGTGACTGGGGGGGTAGCTCCTGGGACACCCGACAGATGTTTTTC.

The V call is TRDV2, the J call TRDJ3; 10 bases are a match to TRDD3. The CDR3 has 19 amino acids. The V gene end was trimmed by 3 bases and the J gene end by 1 base; junction bases not matched to a gene: 8. CDR1 and CDR2 from the germline V gene are GEAIGNYY and EKD. The CDR3 nucleotides read TGTGCCTGTGACCCCGTACTGGGGGATGGTTCCTGGGACACCCGACAGATGTTTTTC. It encodes CACDPVLGDGSWDTRQMFF.

A note on this clone: One end of the junction fails to match germline, which may point to a read error. Additional DNA sequences in this sample encode the identical CDR3. This rearrangement joins TRDV2 to TRDJ3, with a weak D call TRDD3 (6 bases). CDR3 length: 17 residues. In germline, CDR1 is GEAIGNYY, CDR2 EKD. DNA for the CDR3: TGCGCCTGTGACACCGTACTGGGTTTTTGGGACACCCGACAGATGTTTTTC. Translated, it gives CACDTVLGFWDTRQMFF.

This clone is termed medium-sized. In the same sample, other DNA sequences code for this CDR3. The chain uses TRDV2 and TRDJ2, with 11 bases lining up with TRDD3. V dropped 0 bases and J dropped 3; count of bases not matched to a gene: 8. This CDR3 is 18 amino acids long. CDR1 is GEAIGNYY and CDR2 is EKD in the germline V gene. The CDR3 DNA reads TGTGCCTGTGACACCGTAACTGGGGGATATAGAATGACAGCACAACTCTTCTTT. Protein product: CACDTVTGGYRMTAQLFF.

Worth noting for this clone: The identical CDR3 is also encoded by other nucleotide sequences in the sample. The chain carries TRDV2 and TRDJ3, with a weak D call TRDD3 (5 bases). Looked up from germline, CDR1 is GEAIGNYY and CDR2 is EKD. The CDR3 sequence is 18 residues long. The germline V and J ends were trimmed by 0 bases and 0 bases, with 11 bases remaining between them. The CDR3 DNA is TGTGCCTGTGACACCTGGGGCCCAAGCTCCTGGGACACCCGACAGATGTTTTTC. It encodes CACDTWGPSSWDTRQMFF.

This clone is termed medium-sized. Other DNA sequences in the sample encode the same CDR3. The rearrangement links TRDV2 to TRDJ2, with 9 bases matching TRDD3. Trimming at V came to 0 bases and at J to 0 bases, leaving 1 base not matched to a gene. CDR3 size: 16 residues. The germline CDR1 and CDR2 sequences are GEAIGNYY and EKD. CDR3 bases: TGTGCCTGTGACACCTTGGGGGATACTTTGACAGCACAACTCTTCTTT. Translated: CACDTLGDTLTAQLFF.

This clone was counted a few times. A much larger clone lies a single base off, so this may be a read error. The identical CDR3 is also encoded by other nucleotide sequences in the sample. The J gene is TRDJ3, the V gene TRDV2, with D perhaps TRDD3 (5 bases). The germline V gene encodes CDR1 GEAIGNYY and CDR2 EKD. The CDR3 runs 17 residues. As DNA, the CDR3 is TGTGCCTGTGACACCGCTGGGAGCTCCTGGGATACCCGACAGATGTTTTTC. As protein: CACDTAGSSWDTRQMFF.

This clone was seen more than once but under ten times. This chain joins TRDV2 and TRDJ3, with 8 bases matching TRDD3. V lost 3 bases to trimming and J lost 0 bases; unmatched junction nucleotides: 12. The V gene's germline CDR1 is GEAIGNYY and CDR2 EKD. This CDR3 spans 20 amino acids. The CDR3 spells CACDVLGAPQNSWDTRQMFF. CDR3 nucleotides: TGTGCCTGTGACGTACTGGGGGCCCCCCAAAACTCCTGGGACACCCGACAGATGTTTTTC.

Comments on this clone: The mismatch at residue 7 between this DNA's translation and the TCRdb protein of a much larger clone likely reflects a read error; the protein shown is translated from the DNA. The rearrangement joins TRDV2 to TRDJ1, with 10 bases aligning to TRDD3. Germline V CDR1 and CDR2: GEAIGNYY, EKD. V lost 0 bases, J lost 0 bases, and 9 bases stayed unmatched. The CDR3 spans 18 residues. The CDR3 protein is CACDTEAGDTPYTDKLIF. The DNA of the CDR3 is TGTGCCTGTGACACCGAAGCGGGGGATACGCCGTACACCGATAAACTCATCTTT.

Remarks on this clone: The TCRdb protein, from a much larger clone, departs from this DNA's translation at residue 11, likely by read error; the protein shown derives from the DNA. This chain uses TRDV2 with TRDJ3, with 9 bases lining up with TRDD3. CDR1 and CDR2 (germline): GEAIGNYY, EKD. The CDR3 is 17 amino acids. CDR3 region: CACDTGGYSWGTRQMFF. CDR3 DNA sequence: TGTGCCTGTGACACCGGGGGATACTCCTGGGGCACCCGACAGATGTTTTTC.

This clone was counted a few times. Just one base apart from a much larger clone, this may be a read error. CDR3 coding DNA: TGTGCCTGTGACACCCTAACTGGGGGATACGGGGCTTTGGCAGCACAACTCTTCTTT. Translation: CACDTLTGGYGALAAQLFF. The chain employs TRDV2 and TRDJ2; 13 nucleotides match TRDD3. The CDR3 covers 19 residues. CDR1 and CDR2 (germline): GEAIGNYY, EKD.

The chain combines TRDV2 with TRDJ3; 12 nucleotides line up with TRDD3. Germline trimming cut 3 bases from V and 5 bases from J; bases unmatched to any gene: 13. The CDR3 is 20 amino acids. Looked up from germline, CDR1 is GEAIGNYY and CDR2 is EKD. CDR3 region: CACDQVLGDTETRDTRQMFF. CDR3 DNA: TGTGCCTGTGACCAGGTACTGGGGGATACAGAGACCCGGGACACCCGACAGATGTTTTTC.

A word on this clone: Translating this DNA gives a protein that differs at residue 9 from the TCRdb one, which belongs to a much larger clone; a read error is likely, and the protein shown is this translation. The chain joins TRDV2 to TRDJ2; 9 bases are a match to TRDD3. The ends lost 1 base at V and 7 bases at J; junction bases unmatched: 3. The germline V gene has CDR1 GEAIGNYY and CDR2 EKD. This CDR3 has 14 residues. CDR3 amino acids: CACDTVGDKAQLFF. The CDR3 nucleotides are TGTGCCTGTGACACGGTGGGGGATAAAGCACAACTCTTCTTT.

The sample holds a few counts of this clone. The translated DNA and TCRdb's protein are not identical at residue 12; the protein here was translated from the DNA. The genes are TRDV2 and TRDJ2, with 13 nucleotides matching TRDD3. This CDR3 is built from 16 residues. Germline assignment: CDR1 GEAIGNYY and CDR2 EKD. The CDR3 DNA follows: TGTGCCTGTGACAAACTGGGGGATACGCGGACAGTACAACTCTTCTTT. Its protein is CACDKLGDTRTVQLFF.

This clone qualifies as medium-sized. Within the sample, other DNA sequences also encode this same CDR3. The chain uses TRDV2 and TRDJ3; 9 bases agree with TRDD3. Per germline, CDR1 GEAIGNYY and CDR2 EKD. V was pared by 0 bases and J by 0 bases, with 2 bases of the junction left unmatched. The CDR3 loop spans 18 amino acids. Here the CDR3 reads CACDTYWGSSWDTRQMFF. In DNA, the CDR3 is TGTGCCTGTGACACCTACTGGGGGAGCTCCTGGGACACCCGACAGATGTTTTTC.

Concerning this clone itself: Germline is not matched at one junction end, which may reflect a read error. The chain combines TRDV2 with TRDJ3; 7 bases line up with TRDD3. This CDR3 has 20 residues. Germline V CDR1 and CDR2: GEAIGNYY, EKD. CDR3 region: CACDTGGSRRPSWDTRQMFF. CDR3 DNA sequence: TGTGCCTGTGACACCGGGGGATCCCGAAGACCCTCCTGGGACACCCGCCAGATGTTTTTC.